This record concerns one TCR beta chain sequence. Other DNA variants within this sample encode the same CDR3. This table comes from immunoSEQ multiplex PCR, and its TCRdb copy is limited to in-frame clones, with some not included. This table has some 270,000 clones, 70% to 90% appearing once. This CDR3 has 13 residues. Germline CDR1 and CDR2: SGHRS and YFSETQ. V was trimmed by 0 bases and J by 4 bases, leaving 4 bases between them. These data come from a study of blood T cell repertoires in COVID-19. Participants' reported clinical history set cohort assignment. The sequencing input was PBMCs or T cells enriched from blood (not recorded which). The V and J genes are TRBV5-1 and TRBJ2-2, with no clear D. The receptor's source is a young woman who had recovered from COVID-19. CDR3 coding DNA: TGCGCCAGCAGCTTGGGAGCCACCGGGGAGCTGTTTTTT. Translation: CASSLGATGELFF. Using reference TRBV5-1 and TRBJ2-2 for the parts outside the CDR3, the full variable domain is KAGVTQTPRYLIKTRGQQVTLSCSPISGHRSVSWYQQTPGQGLQFLFEYFSETQRNKGNFPGRFSGRQFSNSRSEMNVSTLELGDSALYLCASSLGATGELFFGEGSRLTVL.